A selection of T cell receptor beta chains follows, all from one sample in a study of T cell responses to AZD1222 COVID-19 vaccine. Profiling relied on immunoSEQ multiplex PCR, and the TCRdb table lists in-frame clones only, not all of them. The sample consists of approximately 190,000 clones, over 80% of them appearing once. Sequenced material: peripheral blood, taken on day 0 of AZD1222 vaccination. All receptors come from an adult in good health. Each CDR3 is given with its conserved first and last residue. A D gene is named only where the DNA matches it firmly. Only some rows state a clone size, as once, few, many or a class for expanded clones.

j_gene	d_gene	v_gene	abundance	CDR3aa	CDR3nt
TRBJ1-2	NA	TRBV7-5	NA	CVRSAVHYGYTF	TGTGTCAGAAGCGCGGTCCACTATGGCTACACCTTC
TRBJ2-1	TRBD1	TRBV7-9	NA	CASSLAGRQGGEQFF	TGTGCCAGCAGCTTAGCCGGTAGACAGGGTGGCGAGCAGTTCTTC
TRBJ2-3	TRBD1	TRBV5-4	NA	CASRKTGGEPDTQYF	TGTGCCAGCAGAAAGACAGGGGGCGAGCCAGATACGCAGTATTTT
TRBJ2-7	NA	TRBV11-2	NA	CASSLGGIALGREQYF	TGTGCCAGCAGCTTAGGTGGGATTGCATTGGGCCGCGAGCAGTACTTC
TRBJ2-5	NA	TRBV7-2	NA	CASSLARGRETQYF	TGTGCCAGCAGCTTAGCGCGGGGGCGGGAGACCCAGTACTTC
TRBJ1-2	NA	TRBV12-3/TRBV12-4	once	CASSSRGDGYTF	TGTGCCAGCAGTTCCCGGGGCGATGGCTACACCTTC
TRBJ2-1	NA	TRBV13	NA	CASSLGGRGSSYNEQFF	TGTGCCAGCAGCTTAGGCGGACGGGGGAGCTCCTACAATGAGCAGTTCTTC
TRBJ1-1	NA	TRBV6-6	NA	CASSSFLNLEAFF	TGTGCCAGCAGTTCCTTCCTTAACCTCGAAGCTTTCTTT
TRBJ2-1	NA	TRBV12-3/TRBV12-4	NA	CASSFGPEQFF	TGTGCCAGCAGTTTTGGGCCCGAGCAGTTCTTC
TRBJ2-2	NA	TRBV5-1	NA	CASSLVGLAMNTGELFF	TGCGCCAGCAGCTTGGTGGGGCTAGCGATGAACACCGGGGAGCTGTTTTTT
TRBJ1-1	NA	TRBV6-5	NA	CASSHGGGLNTEAFF	TGTGCCAGCAGTCACGGCGGGGGATTGAACACTGAAGCTTTCTTT
TRBJ1-5	TRBD1	TRBV19	NA	CASKGRQGLNQPQHF	TGTGCCAGTAAAGGGAGACAGGGGTTGAATCAGCCCCAGCATTTT
TRBJ1-4	NA	TRBV4-3	NA	CASSRDVATNEKLFF	TGCGCCAGCAGCCGGGACGTAGCAACTAATGAAAAACTGTTTTTT
TRBJ2-3	NA	TRBV18	NA	CASSRRTDGDTQYF	TGTGCCAGCTCACGGAGGACAGATGGAGATACGCAGTATTTT
TRBJ1-6	NA	TRBV5-6	NA	CASSLFGTGDSPLHF	TGTGCCAGCAGCTTATTTGGGACTGGGGATTCACCCCTCCACTTT
TRBJ1-2	TRBD1	TRBV3-1/TRBV3-2	NA	CASSHGTGGAAGVNYGYTF	TGTGCCAGCAGCCATGGGACAGGGGGCGCCGCCGGGGTCAACTATGGCTACACCTTC
TRBJ1-5	NA	TRBV6-6	NA	CASSYSRAQPQHF	TGTGCCAGCAGTTACTCAAGGGCTCAGCCCCAGCATTTT
TRBJ1-2	NA	TRBV19	NA	CASSRLHHELGGYTF	TGTGCCAGTAGTAGGTTGCACCATGAGCTCGGTGGCTACACCTTC
TRBJ1-5	TRBD1	TRBV7-8	few	CASSPDRARNQPQHF	TGTGCCAGCAGCCCAGACAGGGCTCGCAATCAGCCCCAGCATTTT
TRBJ1-6	TRBD1	TRBV9	NA	CASSGWTGSSPLHF	TGTGCCAGCAGCGGGTGGACAGGGAGTTCACCCCTCCACTTT
TRBJ2-3	NA	TRBV10-3	NA	CAISGGGVTDTQYF	TGTGCCATCAGTGGGGGCGGGGTCACAGATACGCAGTATTTT
TRBJ2-5	NA	TRBV10-3	NA	CAISDMGETQYF	TGTGCCATCAGTGACATGGGAGAGACCCAGTACTTC
TRBJ2-3	TRBD2	TRBV5-1	NA	CASSRTAGGTDTQYF	TGCGCCAGCAGCAGAACAGCGGGGGGCACAGATACGCAGTATTTT
TRBJ2-7	NA	TRBV6-1	NA	CASSELATYEQYF	TGTGCCAGCAGTGAGTTGGCTACCTACGAGCAGTACTTC
TRBJ1-4	NA	TRBV28	NA	CASSFLGREGEKLFF	TGTGCCAGCAGTTTCCTAGGCAGGGAGGGTGAAAAACTGTTTTTT
TRBJ2-7	TRBD2	TRBV27	NA	CASSTGLHEQYF	TGTGCCAGCAGTACGGGACTACACGAGCAGTACTTC
TRBJ1-2	TRBD1	TRBV7-9	NA	CASRDTGGADDTF	TGTGCCAGCAGGGATACAGGGGGCGCGGATGACACCTTC
TRBJ2-1	NA	TRBV12-3/TRBV12-4	NA	CASMVGGYNEQFF	TGTGCCAGCATGGTTGGCGGCTACAATGAGCAGTTCTTC
TRBJ1-2	NA	TRBV12-3/TRBV12-4	once	CASSLTEDYGYTF	TGTGCCAGCAGTTTAACAGAGGACTATGGCTACACCTTC
TRBJ2-7	NA	TRBV4-1	NA	CASSRGLEQYF	TGCGCCAGCAGCCGCGGGTTAGAGCAGTACTTC
TRBJ1-5	NA	TRBV19	NA	CASSIIGFNQPQHF	TGTGCCAGTAGTATAATAGGGTTCAATCAGCCCCAGCATTTT
TRBJ1-1	TRBD1	TRBV10-3	NA	CAISGTGNTEAFF	TGTGCCATCAGTGGGACAGGGAACACTGAAGCTTTCTTT
TRBJ1-1	TRBD1	TRBV9	NA	CASSTDRTGPAFF	TGTGCCAGCAGCACAGACCGGACAGGGCCCGCTTTCTTT
TRBJ1-4	NA	TRBV9	NA	CASSAESRGNEKLFF	TGTGCCAGCAGCGCGGAGAGTAGGGGGAATGAAAAACTGTTTTTT
TRBJ2-1	NA	TRBV9	NA	CASSVRTGDNNEQFF	TGTGCCAGCAGCGTCAGGACTGGGGATAACAATGAGCAGTTCTTC
TRBJ2-1	TRBD2	TRBV7-2	NA	CASSLGGTRVNEQFF	TGTGCCAGCAGCTTAGGAGGGACTAGGGTCAATGAGCAGTTCTTC
TRBJ2-2	NA	TRBV23-1	NA	CASSLKARCWGNTGELFF	TGCGCCAGCAGTCTGAAGGCCAGGTGCTGGGGTAACACCGGGGAGCTGTTTTTT
TRBJ2-3	NA	TRBV2	NA	CASRTGGSSTDTQYF	TGTGCCAGCAGGACGGGGGGCTCTAGCACAGATACGCAGTATTTT
TRBJ1-3	NA	TRBV7-2	once	CASSLGQKVTGNTIYF	TGTGCCAGCAGCCTAGGGCAGAAGGTTACTGGAAACACCATATATTTT
TRBJ2-7	TRBD1	TRBV30	NA	CAWCSGQGAEEQYF	TGTGCCTGGTGCTCCGGACAGGGGGCGGAGGAGCAGTACTTC
TRBJ1-2	TRBD1	TRBV5-6	once	CASSQDRGNYGYTF	TGTGCCAGCAGCCAGGACAGGGGAAACTATGGCTACACCTTC
TRBJ1-5	NA	TRBV19	NA	CASRPGHQDQPQHF	TGTGCCAGTAGGCCGGGACACCAAGATCAGCCCCAGCATTTT
TRBJ1-5	TRBD1	TRBV27	few	CASSLKARTGGFNQPQHF	TGTGCCAGCAGTTTAAAAGCTCGGACAGGGGGATTCAATCAGCCCCAGCATTTT
TRBJ2-7	TRBD2	TRBV7-2	few	CASSSGLARRYEQYF	TGTGCCAGCAGCTCCGGACTAGCGCGGCGCTACGAGCAGTACTTC
TRBJ2-5	NA	TRBV28	NA	CASSLTPAQETQYF	TGTGCCAGCAGTTTAACTCCAGCACAAGAGACCCAGTACTTC